This entry concerns a single T cell receptor (beta chain). Germline is not matched at one junction end, which may reflect a read error. RNA was extracted from bulk tissue without any cell sorting. Distant lung tissue was collected more than 3 cm away from the tumor edge. The data were obtained in a study of tumor and adjacent non-tumor tissue in lung cancer. Germline CDR1 is SQVTM and CDR2 is ANQGSEA. The CDR3 extends over 13 amino acids. TCRbeta libraries were built with three rounds of nested PCR, modified from ARM-PCR. TCRdb independently ran MiXCR on the multiplex PCR reads; one entry per CDR3 protein. The table has 77,000 or so distinct CDR3 sequences, over 60% seen once; the top ten hold less than 50%.

This TCR was recovered from a man between 65 and 85 years old with non-small cell lung cancer. The rearrangement joins TRBV29-1 to TRBJ2-7; TRBD2 matches at 10 bases. Sequences were obtained from distant non-tumor lung tissue. Written as DNA, the CDR3 is TGTAGCGTCGGGACTAGCGATGCCGGGGAGCAGTACTTC. It specifies CSVGTSDAGEQYF.